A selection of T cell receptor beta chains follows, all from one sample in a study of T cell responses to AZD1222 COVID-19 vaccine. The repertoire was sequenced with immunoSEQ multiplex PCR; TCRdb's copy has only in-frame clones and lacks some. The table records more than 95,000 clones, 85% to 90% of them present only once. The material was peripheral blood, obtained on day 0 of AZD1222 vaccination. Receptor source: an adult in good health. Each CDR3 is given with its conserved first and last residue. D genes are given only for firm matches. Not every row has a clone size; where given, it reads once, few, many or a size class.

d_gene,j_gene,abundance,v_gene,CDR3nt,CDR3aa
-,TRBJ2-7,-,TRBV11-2,TGTGCCAGCAGCTGGAGCTCCTACGAGCAGTACTTC,CASSWSSYEQYF
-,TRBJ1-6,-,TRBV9,TGTGCCAGCAGCGTAGACCCCAGGGGCTCCTATAATTCACCCCTCCACTTT,CASSVDPRGSYNSPLHF
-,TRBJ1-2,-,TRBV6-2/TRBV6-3,TGTGCCAGCAGTGACAGATTTAACTATGGCTACACCTTC,CASSDRFNYGYTF
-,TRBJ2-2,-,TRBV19,TGTGCCAGTAGTATAGGGGTGAACACCGGGGAGCTGTTTTTT,CASSIGVNTGELFF
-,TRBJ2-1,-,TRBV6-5,TGTGCCAGCAGTTCGACTACTTACAATGAGCAGTTCTTC,CASSSTTYNEQFF
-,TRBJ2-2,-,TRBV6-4,TGTGCCAGCAGTGTGCAGGGCCCTCCGAACACCGGGGAGCTGTTTTTT,CASSVQGPPNTGELFF
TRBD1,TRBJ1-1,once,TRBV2,TGTGCCAGCAGTGCGGAGGGGGCTTTGAACACTGAAGCTTTCTTT,CASSAEGALNTEAFF
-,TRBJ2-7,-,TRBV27,TGTGCCAGCAAGGGGGAGGGAGTCTACTCCTACGAGCAGTACTTC,CASKGEGVYSYEQYF
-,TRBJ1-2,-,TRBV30,TGTGCCTGGAGTGGGGCGGGAGATGGCTACACCTTC,CAWSGAGDGYTF
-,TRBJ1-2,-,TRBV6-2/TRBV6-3,TGTGCCAGCAGTAGGGGACAAATCTATGGCTACACCTTC,CASSRGQIYGYTF
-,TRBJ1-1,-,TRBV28,TGTGCCAGCAGTTCCGGGGACGTCTCTGAAGCTTTCTTT,CASSSGDVSEAFF
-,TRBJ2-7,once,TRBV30,TGTGCCTGGAGTGTCGGCAGGGCCTCCTACGAGCAGTACTTC,CAWSVGRASYEQYF
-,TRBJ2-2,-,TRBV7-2,TGTGCCAGCAGCTCCGGGCTAAACACCGGGGAGCTGTTTTTT,CASSSGLNTGELFF
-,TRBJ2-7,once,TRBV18,TGTGCCAGCTCACCAGCCACCTACAGGGCAGGGGCCTACGAGCAGTACTTC,CASSPATYRAGAYEQYF
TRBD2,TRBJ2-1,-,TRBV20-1,TGCAGTGCTAGTAAAGCGGGGGGGCCCCAGGAGCAGTTCTTC,CSASKAGGPQEQFF
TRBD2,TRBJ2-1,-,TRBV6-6,TGTGCCAGCAGGGATAGCGGGAGCGGTAATGAGCAGTTCTTC,CASRDSGSGNEQFF
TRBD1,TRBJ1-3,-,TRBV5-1,TGCGCCAGCAGCTTGTCAGGACAGGGGGCCGGGGCCTCTGGAAACACCATATATTTT,CASSLSGQGAGASGNTIYF
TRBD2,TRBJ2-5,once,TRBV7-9,TGTGCCAGCAGCTTATCCTGGGGCGGGACTAGCGGCCAAGAGACCCAGTACTTC,CASSLSWGGTSGQETQYF
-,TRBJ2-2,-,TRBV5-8,TGTGCCAGCAGAAAACAGGGGGGGCCCACCGGGGAGCTGTTTTTT,CASRKQGGPTGELFF
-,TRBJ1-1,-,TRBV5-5,TGTGCCAGCAGCTTGGGACAGACTTGGAACACTGAAGCTTTCTTT,CASSLGQTWNTEAFF
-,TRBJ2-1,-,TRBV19,TGTGCCAGTAGTATAGATGTGGCAGCGGCGTACAATGAGCAGTTCTTC,CASSIDVAAAYNEQFF
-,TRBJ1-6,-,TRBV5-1,TGCGCCAGGGCTGGGGGTTCCTATAATTCACCCCTCCACTTT,CARAGGSYNSPLHF
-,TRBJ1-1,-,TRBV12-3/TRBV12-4,TGTGCCAGCAGTTTATTAAGGAGTGAAGCTTTCTTT,CASSLLRSEAFF
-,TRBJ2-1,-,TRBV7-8,TGTGCCAGCCTCATCGGGCAGTCCTCCAATGAGCAGTTCTTC,CASLIGQSSNEQFF
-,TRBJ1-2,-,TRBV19,TGTGCCAGTAGTACTCCCGCGCGTCCGACAGACTATGGCTACACCTTC,CASSTPARPTDYGYTF
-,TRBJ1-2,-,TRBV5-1,TGCGCCAGCAGCTTGGGCTCCGGCGCAGCTAACTATGGCTACACCTTC,CASSLGSGAANYGYTF
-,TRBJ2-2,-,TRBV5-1,TGCGCCAGCATCCAGGACAGCCAAACCGGGGAGCTGTTTTTT,CASIQDSQTGELFF
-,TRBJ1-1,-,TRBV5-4,TGTGCCAGCAGCTTAAACATGAACACTGAAGCTTTCTTT,CASSLNMNTEAFF
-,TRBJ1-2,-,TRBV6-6,TGTGCCAGCAGCATACGGGACCCCACATTTTACTATGGCTACACCTTC,CASSIRDPTFYYGYTF
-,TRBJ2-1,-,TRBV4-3,TGCGCCAGCAGCCTTACGAACAACAATGAGCAGTTCTTC,CASSLTNNNEQFF
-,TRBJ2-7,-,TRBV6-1,TGTGCCAGCAGTGAGAGGTACGAGCAGTACTTC,CASSERYEQYF
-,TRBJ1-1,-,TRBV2,TGTGCCAGCAGTGAAGCAGGCCCCATGAACACTGAAGCTTTCTTT,CASSEAGPMNTEAFF
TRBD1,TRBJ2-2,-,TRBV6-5,TGTGCCAGCAGTCGGACAGGGGGCTTAACCGGGGAGCTGTTTTTT,CASSRTGGLTGELFF
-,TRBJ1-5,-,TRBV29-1,TGCAGCGTGGCGGACTATAATCAGCCCCAGCATTTT,CSVADYNQPQHF
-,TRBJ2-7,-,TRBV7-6,TGTGCCAGCAGCTTAGGGGGGCTCACCTACGAGCAGTACTTC,CASSLGGLTYEQYF
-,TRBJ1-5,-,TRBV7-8,TGTGCCAGCAGCTTAGTGGAGGGGGGCGGAAGCAATCAGCCCCAGCATTTT,CASSLVEGGGSNQPQHF
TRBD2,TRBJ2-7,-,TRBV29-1,TGCAGCGTTGATTCTAGCGGGGACGAGCAGTACTTC,CSVDSSGDEQYF
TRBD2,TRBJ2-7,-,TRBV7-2,TGTGCCAGCAGCTTAGGGTGGGCTAGCGGGGGCCTCTACGAGCAGTACTTC,CASSLGWASGGLYEQYF
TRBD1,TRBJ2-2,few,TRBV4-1,TGCGCCAGCAGCCAAGAGTCCGGGACAGGGGACACCGGGGAGCTGTTTTTT,CASSQESGTGDTGELFF
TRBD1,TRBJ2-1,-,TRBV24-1,TGTGCCACCAGTGACCAACAGGGGAATAATGAGCAGTTCTTC,CATSDQQGNNEQFF
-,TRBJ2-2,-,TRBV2,TGTGCCAGCAGTGAAGCTACAAGCACCGGGGAGCTGTTTTTT,CASSEATSTGELFF
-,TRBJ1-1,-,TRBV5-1,TGCGCCAGCAGCTCCCCCGGGGGGCTTGAAGCTTTCTTT,CASSSPGGLEAFF
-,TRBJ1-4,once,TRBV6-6,TGTGCCAGCAGTTACTCCGGGTACTATCGTGAAAAACTGTTTTTT,CASSYSGYYREKLFF
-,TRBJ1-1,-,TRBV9,TGTGCCAGCAGCGCGGGGAACACTGAAGCTTTCTTT,CASSAGNTEAFF
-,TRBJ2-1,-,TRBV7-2,TGTGCCAGCAGCCCCCGGGACATCTACGACAATGAGCAGTTCTTC,CASSPRDIYDNEQFF
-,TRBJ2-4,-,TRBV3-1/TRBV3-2,TGTGCCAGCAGCCAAGTTAACAGGGTGAAGTACTTC,CASSQVNRVKYF
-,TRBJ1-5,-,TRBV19,TGTGCCAGTAGTATAGAAAATCAGCCCCAGCATTTT,CASSIENQPQHF
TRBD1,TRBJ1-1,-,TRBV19,TGTGCCAGTGGTAAGGGGGCTTGGAACACTGAAGCTTTCTTT,CASGKGAWNTEAFF
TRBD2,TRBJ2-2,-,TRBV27,TGTGCCAGCAGTTTACCCAGCGGGACTAACACCGGGGAGCTGTTTTTT,CASSLPSGTNTGELFF
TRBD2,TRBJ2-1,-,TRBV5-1,TGCGCCAGCAGCTTGCATAGCGGGAGCAATGAGCAGTTCTTC,CASSLHSGSNEQFF
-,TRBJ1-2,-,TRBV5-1,TGCGCCAGCAGCTTGGCCGGCACATCCGGACTTGGCTACACCTTC,CASSLAGTSGLGYTF
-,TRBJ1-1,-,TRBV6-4,TGTGCCAGCAGTCCTGCGGGGGGCGGAACCACTGAAGCTTTCTTT,CASSPAGGGTTEAFF
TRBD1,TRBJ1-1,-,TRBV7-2,TGTGCCAGCAGCCAGGGGGGACTCACTGAAGCTTTCTTT,CASSQGGLTEAFF
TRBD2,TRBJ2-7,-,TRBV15,TGTGCCACCAGCAGAGACAGCGGGAGGGGCGAGCAGTACTTC,CATSRDSGRGEQYF
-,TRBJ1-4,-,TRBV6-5,TGTGCCAGCAGTTACTCCTCGGGCAGAACTAATGAAAAACTGTTTTTT,CASSYSSGRTNEKLFF
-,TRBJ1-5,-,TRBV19,TGTGCCAGTAGCATCCGGACGGGTTATAGCAATCAGCCCCAGCATTTT,CASSIRTGYSNQPQHF
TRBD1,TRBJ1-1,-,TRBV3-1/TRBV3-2,TGTGCCAGCTCCCTCGGAGGGGGCTATGAAGCTTTCTTT,CASSLGGGYEAFF
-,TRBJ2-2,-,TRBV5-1,TGCGCCAGCAAGCAGGGGAACACCGGGGAGCTGTTTTTT,CASKQGNTGELFF
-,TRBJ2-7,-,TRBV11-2,TGTGCCAGCAGCTCTGTGCGGGATGGGGCCGAGCAGTACTTC,CASSSVRDGAEQYF